A selection of T cell receptor beta chains follows, all from one sample in a study of neurological immune-mediated disorders. MiXCR, run by TCRdb on the 5' RACE reads, gives a single entry per CDR3 protein. The sample yields tens of thousands of distinct CDR3 sequences, 14% seen once. The sequenced material came from PBMCs. These TCRs come from a woman aged 50 to 60 with HTLV-1-associated myelopathy (HAM/TSP). CDR3s include the opening cysteine and the closing phenylalanine or tryptophan.

v_call,j_call,cdr3_aa
TRBV6-5,TRBJ1-3,CASSPRVYSGNTIYF
TRBV2,TRBJ2-1,CASSELAGAYNEQFF
TRBV20-1,TRBJ2-5,CSARVNSGMYQETQYF
TRBV4-1,TRBJ1-6,CASSLSLRSPLHF
TRBV7-2,TRBJ2-1,CASSLKGGGEQFF
TRBV18,TRBJ2-3,CASSGRVDTQYF
TRBV3-1,TRBJ1-1,CATKTGLNTEAFF
TRBV20-1,TRBJ1-1,CSASRGLRMNTEAFF
TRBV9,TRBJ1-6,CASSPGGLRSPLHF
TRBV7-3,TRBJ2-2,CASSLRAVQGVGNTGELFF
TRBV20-1,TRBJ1-1,CSASSTGNTEAFF
TRBV20-1,TRBJ1-6,CSARDGQEWGSPLHF
TRBV7-8,TRBJ1-5,CASSLGQGANQPQHF
TRBV6-2/TRBV6-3,TRBJ2-7,CASSPKRGHRSYEQYF
TRBV29-1,TRBJ1-1,CSVERQGNTEAFF
TRBV6-5,TRBJ2-5,CASKIPAQETQYF
TRBV20-1,TRBJ2-5,CSARKETQYF